These 10 T cell receptor beta chains share one sample of origin, sequenced in a study of blood T cells in healthy people across ages. The authors ran a second PCR of roughly 6 to 12 cycles using a sample-barcoded 5' primer and a J-beta primer mix. Each CDR3 protein gets one entry after TCRdb re-called the 5' RACE reads with MiXCR. The sample carries about 570,000 distinct CDR3 sequences, about a quarter recorded once. The same sample was also studied in work on T cells of mothers and their children.

The source material was blood. Source of these receptors: a boy aged 2 to 9 in good health.

The chain has TRBV6-5 and TRBJ2-3; weak D call: TRBD1 (5 bases). Germline CDR1 MNHEY, CDR2 SVGAGI. The CDR3 consists of 16 residues. Trimming cost V 0 bases and J 1 base, with 11 bases left between them. The CDR3 region has the DNA TGTGCCAGCAGTTACTCTTCAGGGATAGGCACAGATACGCAGTATTTT. Its protein is CASSYSSGIGTDTQYF.

The CDR3 here is CSASDGGADTQYF. In nucleotides, the CDR3 is TGCAGTGCTAGTGACGGGGGGGCAGATACGCAGTATTTT. The chain has TRBV20-1 and TRBJ2-3; 8 nucleotides agree with TRBD2. Germline V gives CDR1 DFQATT, CDR2 SNEGSKA (reference sequence). Unmatched junction bases numbered 3, after V lost 3 bases and J lost 4 bases. This CDR3 spans 13 amino acids.

The chain couples TRBV10-3 to TRBJ1-2, with D unresolved. V was clipped by 9 bases and J by 1 base, with 12 bases between them. The CDR3 extends over 13 amino acids. Germline CDR1 is ENHRY and CDR2 is SYGVKD. Here the CDR3 DNA reads TGTGCCATATCGGGAGACCTTAACTATGGCTACACCTTC. Its translation: CAISGDLNYGYTF.

The rearrangement joins TRBV28 to TRBJ1-4, with D possibly being TRBD1 (5 bases). Trimming removed 7 bases from V and 1 base from J, with 13 bases in between. In germline, CDR1 is MDHEN, CDR2 SYDVKM. The CDR3 spans 15 residues. The CDR3 loop is CASNGVGVTNEKLFF. As DNA, the CDR3 is TGTGCCAGCAATGGAGTGGGGGTAACTAATGAAAAACTGTTTTTT. The full variable domain, with the rest looked up from reference TRBV28 and TRBJ1-4, is DVKVTQSSRYLVKRTGEKVFLECVQDMDHENMFWYRQDPGLGLRLIYFSYDVKMKEKGDIPEGYSVSREKKERFSLILESASTNQTSMYLCASNGVGVTNEKLFFGSGTQLSVL.

This chain joins TRBV12-3 or TRBV12-4 and TRBJ2-2; D perhaps matches TRBD1 (6 bases). The CDR3 sequence is 13 residues long. The V gene lost 10 bases and the J gene lost 0 bases, with 9 bases spanning the gap. The CDR3 loop is CATDRSNTGELFF. The CDR3 DNA follows: TGTGCCACGGACAGATCGAACACCGGGGAGCTGTTTTTT.

The sample holds a few counts of this clonotype. The chain carries TRBV7-9 and TRBJ2-2, with D perhaps matching TRBD1 (6 bases). V lost 4 bases to trimming and J lost 0 bases, with 9 bases between them. Germline CDR1 and CDR2: SEHNR and FQNEAQ (reference sequence). This CDR3 has 15 residues. DNA of the CDR3: TGTGCCAGCAGCTACCACAGGGCGAACACCGGGGAGCTGTTTTTT. It translates to CASSYHRANTGELFF.

Concerning this clonotype: A junction boundary mismatches the germline segment, possibly from a read error. The V gene is TRBV10-1, the J gene TRBJ2-5; TRBD1 aligns across 9 bases. The CDR3 is made up of 12 amino acids. CDR1 WNHNN and CDR2 SYGVQD come from the germline V gene (reference sequence). The CDR3 DNA reads TGCGCCAGCAGGGGGACAGGGAACCTGCTAGTCTTC. Its protein is CASRGTGNLLVF.

The genes are TRBV13 and TRBJ2-6; possibly TRBD1 or TRBD2 for D (5 bases each). The germline V gene encodes CDR1 PRHDT and CDR2 FYEKMQ (reference sequence). The CDR3 is made up of 15 amino acids. The germline V and J ends were trimmed by 6 bases and 2 bases, with 11 bases remaining between them. The CDR3 loop is CASRSGGTGANVLTF. The CDR3 region has the DNA TGTGCCAGCAGGAGTGGGGGTACTGGGGCCAACGTCCTGACTTTC.

The V call is TRBV27, the J call TRBJ2-6, with a tentative D call TRBD1 (6 bases). V was pared by 7 bases and J by 0 bases, with 31 bases between. Per germline, CDR1 MNHEY and CDR2 SMNVEV (reference sequence). The CDR3 length is 22 residues. The CDR3 nucleotides read TGTGCCAGCACTAACACAGGGCCGTCCGTTAAAAAGGGGTTCTCTGGGGCCAACGTCCTGACTTTC. Translation: CASTNTGPSVKKGFSGANVLTF.

This sequence joins TRBV20-1 and TRBJ2-4, with 12 bases fitting TRBD1. Trimming cost V 0 bases and J 8 bases; bases outside gene matches: 20. CDR3 length: 20 amino acids. Germline loops: CDR1 DFQATT, CDR2 SNEGSKA (reference sequence). DNA of the CDR3: TGCAGTGCTAGAGATCGCCGGGACAGGGGGCTAGCGGGAGATACGGACATTCAGTACTTC. The encoded protein is CSARDRRDRGLAGDTDIQYF.